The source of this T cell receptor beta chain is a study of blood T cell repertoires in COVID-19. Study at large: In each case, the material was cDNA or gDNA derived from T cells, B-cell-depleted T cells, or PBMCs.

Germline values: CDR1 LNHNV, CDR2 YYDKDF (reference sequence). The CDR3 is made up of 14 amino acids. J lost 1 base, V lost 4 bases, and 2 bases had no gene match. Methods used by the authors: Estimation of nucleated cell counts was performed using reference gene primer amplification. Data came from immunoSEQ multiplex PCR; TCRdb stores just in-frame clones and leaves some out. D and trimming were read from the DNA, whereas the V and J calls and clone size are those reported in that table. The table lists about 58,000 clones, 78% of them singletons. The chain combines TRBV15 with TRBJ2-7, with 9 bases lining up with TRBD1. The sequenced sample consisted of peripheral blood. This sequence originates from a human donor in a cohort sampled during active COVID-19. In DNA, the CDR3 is TGTGCCACCAGCACCGGGACAGGGTCCTACGAGCAGTACTTC. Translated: CATSTGTGSYEQYF.